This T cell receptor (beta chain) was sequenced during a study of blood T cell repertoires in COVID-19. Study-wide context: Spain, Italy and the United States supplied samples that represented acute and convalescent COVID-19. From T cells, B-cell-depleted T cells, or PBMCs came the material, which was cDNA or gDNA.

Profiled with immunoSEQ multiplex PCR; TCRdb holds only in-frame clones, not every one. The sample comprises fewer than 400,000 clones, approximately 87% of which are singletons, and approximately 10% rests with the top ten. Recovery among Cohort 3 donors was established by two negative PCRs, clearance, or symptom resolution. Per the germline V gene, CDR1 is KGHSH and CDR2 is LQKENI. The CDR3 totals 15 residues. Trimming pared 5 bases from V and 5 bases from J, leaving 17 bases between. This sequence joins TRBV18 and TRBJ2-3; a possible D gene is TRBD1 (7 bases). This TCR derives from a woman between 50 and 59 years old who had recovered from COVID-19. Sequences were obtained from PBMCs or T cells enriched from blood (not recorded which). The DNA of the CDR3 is TGTGCCAGCTCATCAAGGAGGGGGCGGGAAGATACGCAGTATTTT. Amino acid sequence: CASSSRRGREDTQYF. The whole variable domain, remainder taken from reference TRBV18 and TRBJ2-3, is NAGVMQNPRHLVRRRGQEARLRCSPMKGHSHVYWYRQLPEEGLKFMVYLQKENIIDESGMPKERFSAEFPKEGPSILRIQQVVRGDSAAYFCASSSRRGREDTQYFGPGTRLTVL.